Listed below are T cell receptor beta chains from one sample, sequenced in a study of human T cells and chemical hapten exposure. MiXCR was run by TCRdb on the RACE reads, yielding one entry per CDR3 protein. The sample gives under 130,000 distinct CDR3 sequences, roughly 11% of which show up once; around 3.6% is in the top ten. The material was whole blood, obtained in connection with sensitization to the hapten diphenylcyclopropenone (DPC). These receptors were taken from a woman in her thirties or forties with alopecia areata. Some clones in this sample may be carry-over from other donors' samples. Each CDR3 is given without its conserved first and last residue.

j_call	v_call	cdr3_aa
TRBJ2-3	TRBV20-1	SAIRTSGNTDTQY
TRBJ1-1	TRBV29-1	SPLEVGQGKGYTEAF
TRBJ1-1	TRBV12-3/TRBV12-4	ASSGPSGSRDRVRTEAF
TRBJ2-7	TRBV10-1	ASSEPSRENEQY
TRBJ2-7	TRBV7-9	ASSWDLRVYEQY
TRBJ1-2	TRBV10-3	AISGLGEMGGYT
TRBJ1-5	TRBV27	ASSPQARDLFHQPQH
TRBJ1-6	TRBV7-6	ASSLIQYNSPLH
TRBJ2-3	TRBV23-1	ASTNSKGQHTDTQY
TRBJ2-7	TRBV27	ASSSTRQVGAEQY
TRBJ1-1	TRBV7-2	ASSTRARLMAF
TRBJ2-2	TRBV7-3	ASSRQWNTGELF
TRBJ1-3	TRBV7-2	ASSLGRVRGTIY
TRBJ2-1	TRBV24-1	ATSDSLAGEYNEQF
TRBJ2-1	TRBV4-3	ASSQEVAFQGNEQF
TRBJ2-5	TRBV30	AWSVPDTLGETQY
TRBJ2-1	TRBV19	ASSKGGSSFNEQF
TRBJ1-1	TRBV18	ASSLGQGTVGTEAF
TRBJ2-3	TRBV5-1	ASSLATSGSSDTQY
TRBJ2-7	TRBV7-9	ASSPPGHTYEQY
TRBJ1-2	TRBV3-1	ASSQGGMVPYGYT
TRBJ2-5	TRBV19	ASSPGGRRETQY
TRBJ2-7	TRBV6-2/TRBV6-3	ASSRPGQGPEQY
TRBJ2-3	TRBV4-3	ASSPDTGPRTDTQY
TRBJ2-7	TRBV27	ASSSPTGKSKYEQY
TRBJ2-7	TRBV13	ASSFRGRSSYEQY
TRBJ1-2	TRBV29-1	SVERDRVDGYT
TRBJ2-7	TRBV7-2	ASSSLAGGYEQY
TRBJ1-1	TRBV18	ASSPPGGGTEAF
TRBJ2-7	TRBV28	ASSSGTGSYEQY
TRBJ2-2	TRBV24-1	ATSGNTGELF
TRBJ2-6	TRBV7-9	ASRQGAEASGANVLT
TRBJ1-3	TRBV30	AWSQGGSSGNTIY
TRBJ2-7	TRBV27	ASSATGLVSLYEQY
TRBJ1-5	TRBV19	ATGEGLTLRQPQH
TRBJ2-3	TRBV29-1	SVRSGVTDTQY
TRBJ1-1	TRBV3-1	ASSRGGSNTEAF
TRBJ1-5	TRBV9	ASSGGPAGQPQH
TRBJ2-3	TRBV7-6	ASSLDPGGATDTQY
TRBJ1-2	TRBV20-1	SARPGVTGYGYT
TRBJ2-2	TRBV20-1	SARDLVAGNIGELF
TRBJ2-1	TRBV29-1	SASQGYGLF
TRBJ2-2	TRBV11-2	ASSLALTRGNTGELF
TRBJ2-1	TRBV12-3/TRBV12-4	ASSPGTSFGEQF
TRBJ2-1	TRBV7-9	ASRKDTYNEQF
TRBJ2-1	TRBV4-2	ASSQDHSGGYNEQF
TRBJ1-2	TRBV12-3/TRBV12-4	ASEGTATSRGYT
TRBJ1-1	TRBV18	ASLPMGGRVNSEAF
TRBJ1-1	TRBV29-1	SVDRGGTEAF
TRBJ1-6	TRBV28	ASSLRSGKESPLH